This T cell receptor (beta chain) was obtained from a study of T cell responses to AZD1222 COVID-19 vaccine. The CDR3 sequence is 18 residues long. V dropped 4 bases and J dropped 2; count of bases not matched to a gene: 12. Germline values: CDR1 KGHSY, CDR2 FQNENV. Only in-frame clones appear in the TCRdb table, and some are missing; sequencing was by immunoSEQ multiplex PCR. Of around 100,000 clones in the sample, around 83% were seen once. This clone was counted at least ten times. The receptor was isolated from an adult in good health. This chain joins TRBV16 and TRBJ2-3; 10 bases match TRBD2. The material was peripheral blood, obtained on day 0 of AZD1222 vaccination. The CDR3, as DNA: TGTGCCAGCAGCCCTACGTGGGGTAGCGGGAGGCCCACAGATACGCAGTATTTT. Its translation: CASSPTWGSGRPTDTQYF. Looking up the rest from reference TRBV16 and TRBJ2-3 gives the full variable domain: GEEVAQTPKHLVRGEGQKAKLYCAPIKGHSYVFWYQQVLKNEFKFLISFQNENVFDETGMPKERFSAKCLPNSPCSLEIQATKLEDSAVYFCASSPTWGSGRPTDTQYFGPGTRLTVL.